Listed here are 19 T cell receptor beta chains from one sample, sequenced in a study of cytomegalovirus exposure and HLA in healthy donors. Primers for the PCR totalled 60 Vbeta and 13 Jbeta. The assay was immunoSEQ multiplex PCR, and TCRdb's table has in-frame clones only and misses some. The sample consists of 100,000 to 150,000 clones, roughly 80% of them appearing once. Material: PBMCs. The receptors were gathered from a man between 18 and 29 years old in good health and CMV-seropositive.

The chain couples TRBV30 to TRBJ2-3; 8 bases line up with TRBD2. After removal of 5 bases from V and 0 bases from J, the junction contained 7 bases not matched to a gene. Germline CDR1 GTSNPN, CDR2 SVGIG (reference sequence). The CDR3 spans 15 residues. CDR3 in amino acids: CAWGGGGLSTDTQYF. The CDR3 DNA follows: TGTGCCTGGGGCGGCGGGGGGCTTAGCACAGATACGCAGTATTTT.

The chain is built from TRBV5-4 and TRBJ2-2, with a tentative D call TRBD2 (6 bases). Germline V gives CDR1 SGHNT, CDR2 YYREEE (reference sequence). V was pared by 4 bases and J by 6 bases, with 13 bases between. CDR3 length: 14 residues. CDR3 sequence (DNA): TGTGCCAGCAGCCCTATCTCGGGGGCCGGGGAGCTGTTTTTT. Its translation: CASSPISGAGELFF.

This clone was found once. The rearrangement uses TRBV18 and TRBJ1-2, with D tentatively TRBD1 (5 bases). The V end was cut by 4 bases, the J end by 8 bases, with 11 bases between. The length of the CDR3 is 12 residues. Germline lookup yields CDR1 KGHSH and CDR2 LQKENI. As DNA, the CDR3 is TGTGCCAGCTCACGAGCGACAGACGGCTACACCTTC. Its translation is CASSRATDGYTF.

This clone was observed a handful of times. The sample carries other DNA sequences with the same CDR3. The CDR3 protein is CASSLNGLAGNEQFF. The CDR3 region has the DNA TGCGCCAGCAGCCTAAATGGACTAGCGGGGAATGAGCAGTTCTTC. The rearrangement uses TRBV5-1 and TRBJ2-1, with 12 bases fitting TRBD2. Trimming cost V 4 bases and J 7 bases; bases outside gene matches: 6. CDR3 size: 15 residues. The germline V gene encodes CDR1 SGHRS and CDR2 YFSETQ.

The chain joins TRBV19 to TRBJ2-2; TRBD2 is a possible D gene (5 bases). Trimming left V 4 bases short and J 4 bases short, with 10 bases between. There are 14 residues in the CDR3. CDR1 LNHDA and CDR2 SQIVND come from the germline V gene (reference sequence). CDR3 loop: CASSKTGVTGELFF. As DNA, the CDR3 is TGTGCCAGTAGTAAGACCGGGGTCACCGGGGAGCTGTTTTTT. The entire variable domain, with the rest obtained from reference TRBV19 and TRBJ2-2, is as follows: DGGITQSPKYLFRKEGQNVTLSCEQNLNHDAMYWYRQDPGQGLRLIYYSQIVNDFQKGDIAEGYSVSREKKESFPLTVTSAQKNPTAFYLCASSKTGVTGELFFGEGSRLTVL.

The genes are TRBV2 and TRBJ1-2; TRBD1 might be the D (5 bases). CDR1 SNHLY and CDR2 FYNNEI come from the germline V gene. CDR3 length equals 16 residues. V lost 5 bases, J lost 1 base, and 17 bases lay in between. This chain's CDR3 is CASSLLPSGGNYGYTF. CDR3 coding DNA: TGTGCCAGCAGTTTACTACCGTCGGGGGGTAACTATGGCTACACCTTC.

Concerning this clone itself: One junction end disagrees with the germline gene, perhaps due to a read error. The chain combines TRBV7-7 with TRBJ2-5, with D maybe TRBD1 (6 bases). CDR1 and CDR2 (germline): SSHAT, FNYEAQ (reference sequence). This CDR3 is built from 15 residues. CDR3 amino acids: CASSAVGAYSETQYF. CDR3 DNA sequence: TGTGCTAGCAGCGCGGTGGGGGCGTATAGTGAGACCCAGTACTTC.

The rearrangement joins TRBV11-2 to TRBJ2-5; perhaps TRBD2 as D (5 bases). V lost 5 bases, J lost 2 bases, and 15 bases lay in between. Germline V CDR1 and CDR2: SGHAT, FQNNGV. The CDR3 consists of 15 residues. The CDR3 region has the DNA TGTGCCAGCAGCCCAAAGAGGGCGATACAAGAGACCCAGTACTTC. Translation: CASSPKRAIQETQYF. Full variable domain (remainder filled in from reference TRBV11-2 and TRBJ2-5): EAGVAQSPRYKIIEKRQSVAFWCNPISGHATLYWYQQILGQGPKLLIQFQNNGVVDDSQLPKDRFSAERLKGVDSTLKIQPAKLEDSAVYLCASSPKRAIQETQYFGPGTRLLVL.

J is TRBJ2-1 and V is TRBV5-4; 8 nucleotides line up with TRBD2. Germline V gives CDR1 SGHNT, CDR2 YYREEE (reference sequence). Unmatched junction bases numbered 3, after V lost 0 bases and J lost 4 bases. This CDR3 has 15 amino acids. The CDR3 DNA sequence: TGTGCCAGCAGCTTGGCCGCTAGCGGGTACAATGAGCAGTTCTTC. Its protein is CASSLAASGYNEQFF.

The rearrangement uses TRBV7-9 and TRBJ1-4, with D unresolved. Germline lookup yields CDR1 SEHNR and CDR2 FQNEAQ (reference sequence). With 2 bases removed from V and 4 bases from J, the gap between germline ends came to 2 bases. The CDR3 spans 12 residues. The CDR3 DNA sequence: TGTGCCAGCAGCTTATATAATGAAAAACTGTTTTTT. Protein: CASSLYNEKLFF.

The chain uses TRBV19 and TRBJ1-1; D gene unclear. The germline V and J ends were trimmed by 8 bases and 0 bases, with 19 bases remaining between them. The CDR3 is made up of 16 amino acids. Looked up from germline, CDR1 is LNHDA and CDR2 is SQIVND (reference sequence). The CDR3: CASSLPGAVMNTEAFF. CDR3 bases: TGTGCCAGTTCCCTTCCCGGAGCGGTCATGAACACTGAAGCTTTCTTT.

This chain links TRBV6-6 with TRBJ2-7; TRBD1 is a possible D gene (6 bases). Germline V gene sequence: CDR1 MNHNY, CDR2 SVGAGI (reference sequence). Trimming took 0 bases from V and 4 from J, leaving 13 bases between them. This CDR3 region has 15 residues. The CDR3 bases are TGTGCCAGCAGTTACTCGGGACACCAAGGGTACGAGCAGTACTTC. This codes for CASSYSGHQGYEQYF.

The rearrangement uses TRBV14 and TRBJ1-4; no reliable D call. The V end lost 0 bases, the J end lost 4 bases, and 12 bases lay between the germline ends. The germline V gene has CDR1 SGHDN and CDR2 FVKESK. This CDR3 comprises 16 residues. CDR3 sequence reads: CASSQDKSRYNEKLFF. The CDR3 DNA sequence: TGTGCCAGCAGCCAAGATAAAAGCCGTTATAATGAAAAACTGTTTTTT.

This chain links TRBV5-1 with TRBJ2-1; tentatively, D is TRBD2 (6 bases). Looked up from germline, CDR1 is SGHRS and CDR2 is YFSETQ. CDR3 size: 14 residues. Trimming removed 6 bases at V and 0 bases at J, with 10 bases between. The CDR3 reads CASNRGYSYNEQFF. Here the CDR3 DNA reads TGCGCCAGCAACCGGGGGTACTCCTACAATGAGCAGTTCTTC.

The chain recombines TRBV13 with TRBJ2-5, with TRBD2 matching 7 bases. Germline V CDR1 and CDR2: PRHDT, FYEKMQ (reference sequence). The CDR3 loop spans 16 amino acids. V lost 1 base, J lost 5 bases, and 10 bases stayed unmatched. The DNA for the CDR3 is TGTGCCAGCAGCTTAGCTGGGGGAGGGGCATTGGAGACCCAGTACTTC. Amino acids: CASSLAGGGALETQYF.

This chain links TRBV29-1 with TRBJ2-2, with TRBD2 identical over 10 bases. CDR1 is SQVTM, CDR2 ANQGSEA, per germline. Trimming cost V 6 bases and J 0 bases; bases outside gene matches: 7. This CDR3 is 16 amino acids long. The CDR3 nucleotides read TGCAGCGTCGATAGCGGGGGGATACCGAACACCGGGGAGCTGTTTTTT. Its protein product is CSVDSGGIPNTGELFF.

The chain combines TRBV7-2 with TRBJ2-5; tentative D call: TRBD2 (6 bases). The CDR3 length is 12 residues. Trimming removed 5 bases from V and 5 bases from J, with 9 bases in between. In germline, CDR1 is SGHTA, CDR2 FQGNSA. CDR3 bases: TGTGCCAGCAGCCAAAGCGGGGAGACCCAGTACTTC. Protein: CASSQSGETQYF.

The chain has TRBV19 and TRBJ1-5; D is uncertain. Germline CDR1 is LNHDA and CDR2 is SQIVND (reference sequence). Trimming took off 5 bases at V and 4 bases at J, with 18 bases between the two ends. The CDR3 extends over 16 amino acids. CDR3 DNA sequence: TGTGCCAGTAGTCTACCAACGGGGTTAGGTAATCAGCCCCAGCATTTT. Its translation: CASSLPTGLGNQPQHF.

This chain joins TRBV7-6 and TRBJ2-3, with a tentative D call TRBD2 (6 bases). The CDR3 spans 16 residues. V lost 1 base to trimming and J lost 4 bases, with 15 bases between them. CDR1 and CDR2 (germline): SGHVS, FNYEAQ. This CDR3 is CASSLGAGILPDTQYF. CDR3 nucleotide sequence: TGTGCCAGCAGCTTAGGAGCGGGTATTCTACCAGATACGCAGTATTTT.